A selection of T cell receptor beta chains follows, all from one sample in a study. TCRdb ran MiXCR on the 5' RACE reads and lists one entry per CDR3 protein. The table records around 57,000 distinct CDR3 sequences, 28% of them present only once. The material sequenced was tumor-infiltrating memory CD4+ T cells sorted from the breast tumor. The receptor set was obtained from a female donor with breast cancer. CDR3s include the opening cysteine and the closing phenylalanine or tryptophan. Each record gives: J gene, V gene, D gene, clone size, CDR3 DNA, CDR3 protein. The D gene is left open where the match is weak. A clone size is listed for some rows: how often the clone was seen (once, few, many), or a class if it is expanded.

j_call: TRBJ2-7
v_call: TRBV6-2/TRBV6-3
d_call: NA
clone_size: once
cdr3_nt: TGTGCCAGCAGTTCGGGGGACACGGACCACGAGCAGTACTTC
cdr3_aa: CASSSGDTDHEQYF

j_call: TRBJ2-7
v_call: TRBV20-1
d_call: NA
clone_size: NA
cdr3_nt: TGCAGTGCTAGTCCGGCCCGGGACGAGCAGTACTTC
cdr3_aa: CSASPARDEQYF

j_call: TRBJ2-3
v_call: TRBV28
d_call: TRBD1
clone_size: few
cdr3_nt: TGTGCCAGCAGTATGGACAGGGCCACAGATACGCAGTATTTT
cdr3_aa: CASSMDRATDTQYF

j_call: TRBJ2-3
v_call: TRBV7-9
d_call: TRBD2
clone_size: few
cdr3_nt: TGTGCCAGCAGCCCCCAAGCGGGGACAGATACGCAGTATTTT
cdr3_aa: CASSPQAGTDTQYF

j_call: TRBJ2-1
v_call: TRBV9
d_call: NA
clone_size: few
cdr3_nt: TGTGCCAGCAGCCCTACGATCTTTCCCTGGGACAATGAGCAGTTCTTC
cdr3_aa: CASSPTIFPWDNEQFF

j_call: TRBJ2-4
v_call: TRBV29-1
d_call: TRBD1
clone_size: many
cdr3_nt: TGCAGCGTTCAGGGGGCGGATACCAAAAACATTCAGTACTTC
cdr3_aa: CSVQGADTKNIQYF

j_call: TRBJ2-5
v_call: TRBV4-3
d_call: NA
clone_size: NA
cdr3_nt: TGCGCCAGCAGCCGACGTAACAGGGAGACCCAGTACTTC
cdr3_aa: CASSRRNRETQYF

j_call: TRBJ2-7
v_call: TRBV28
d_call: NA
clone_size: many
cdr3_nt: TGTGCCAGCAGACAACAAGACTCCTACGAGCAGTACTTC
cdr3_aa: CASRQQDSYEQYF

j_call: TRBJ1-1
v_call: TRBV6-5
d_call: TRBD1
clone_size: once
cdr3_nt: TGTGCCAGCAGGTACCAGGGGGGCACTGAAGCTTTCTTT
cdr3_aa: CASRYQGGTEAFF

j_call: TRBJ2-7
v_call: TRBV20-1
d_call: TRBD2
clone_size: NA
cdr3_nt: TGCAGTGCTAGAGATCCCCACTCGACTAGCGGGAGCGGCGACGAGCAGTACTTC
cdr3_aa: CSARDPHSTSGSGDEQYF

j_call: TRBJ1-1
v_call: TRBV24-1
d_call: NA
clone_size: NA
cdr3_nt: TGTGCCACCAGGGAAGGGGATAAAACCACTGAAGCTTTCTTT
cdr3_aa: CATREGDKTTEAFF

j_call: TRBJ2-7
v_call: TRBV7-8
d_call: NA
clone_size: many
cdr3_nt: TGTGCCAGCAGCTTAGATCGGGGGGCTATCCTACGAGTCGGATCCTACGAGCAGTACTTC
cdr3_aa: CASSLDRGAILRVGSYEQYF

j_call: TRBJ2-1
v_call: TRBV29-1
d_call: TRBD1
clone_size: NA
cdr3_nt: TGCAGCGCCCATACCGGGACAGGGGTTAGGAATGAGCAGTTCTTC
cdr3_aa: CSAHTGTGVRNEQFF

j_call: TRBJ1-1
v_call: TRBV2
d_call: NA
clone_size: NA
cdr3_nt: TGTGCCAGCAGTGATAGGGGGAGCACTGAAGCTTTCTTT
cdr3_aa: CASSDRGSTEAFF

j_call: TRBJ2-1
v_call: TRBV5-1
d_call: NA
clone_size: NA
cdr3_nt: TGCGCCAGCAGCATAGGGACTGAAAACAATGAGCAGTTCTTC
cdr3_aa: CASSIGTENNEQFF

j_call: TRBJ1-1
v_call: TRBV7-9
d_call: NA
clone_size: NA
cdr3_nt: TGTGCCAGCACCCCATTTTCCGGGGATGGGACTGAAGCTTTCTTT
cdr3_aa: CASTPFSGDGTEAFF

j_call: TRBJ2-4
v_call: TRBV7-8
d_call: NA
clone_size: NA
cdr3_nt: TGTGCCAGCAGCCTAATTACAGGGATTTCAAAAAACATTCAGTACTTC
cdr3_aa: CASSLITGISKNIQYF

j_call: TRBJ1-1
v_call: TRBV5-6
d_call: NA
clone_size: few
cdr3_nt: TGTGCCAGCAGCCACCCCCGGACAGTTAACACTGAAGCTTTCTTT
cdr3_aa: CASSHPRTVNTEAFF

j_call: TRBJ1-6
v_call: TRBV6-2/TRBV6-3
d_call: TRBD1
clone_size: NA
cdr3_nt: TGTGCCAGCAGCCCCGGGACAGGGGCGAGCTCCTATAATTCACCCCTCCACTTT
cdr3_aa: CASSPGTGASSYNSPLHF

j_call: TRBJ2-3
v_call: TRBV7-2
d_call: NA
clone_size: NA
cdr3_nt: TGTGCCGGCAGCTTAGGACCCACAGATACGCAGTATTTT
cdr3_aa: CAGSLGPTDTQYF

j_call: TRBJ2-1
v_call: TRBV7-6
d_call: NA
clone_size: few
cdr3_nt: TGTGCCAGCAGCTTAGCGCCGGCGATTGGTCAGAATGAGCAGTTCTTC
cdr3_aa: CASSLAPAIGQNEQFF

j_call: TRBJ2-6
v_call: TRBV28
d_call: NA
clone_size: NA
cdr3_nt: TGTGCCAGCAGCCCAGGACACTCTGGGGCCAACGTCCTGACTTTC
cdr3_aa: CASSPGHSGANVLTF

j_call: TRBJ1-6
v_call: TRBV20-1
d_call: TRBD1
clone_size: NA
cdr3_nt: TGCAGTGCCTTAGGACAGGGTGACAATTCACCCCTCCACTTT
cdr3_aa: CSALGQGDNSPLHF

j_call: TRBJ2-5
v_call: TRBV20-1
d_call: TRBD2
clone_size: few
cdr3_nt: TGCAGTGCTAGGGGACTAGCGGAAGAGACCCAGTACTTC
cdr3_aa: CSARGLAEETQYF

j_call: TRBJ2-1
v_call: TRBV7-9
d_call: NA
clone_size: few
cdr3_nt: TGTGCCAGCAGCATAAACTCCCAGGAGCAGTTCTTC
cdr3_aa: CASSINSQEQFF

j_call: TRBJ2-1
v_call: TRBV6-2/TRBV6-3
d_call: TRBD2
clone_size: NA
cdr3_nt: TGTGCCAGCCTTCGTCCGGGACTAGCGATGTATGAGCAGTTCTTC
cdr3_aa: CASLRPGLAMYEQFF

j_call: TRBJ2-3
v_call: TRBV6-5
d_call: NA
clone_size: NA
cdr3_nt: TGTGCCAGCACTCGAGACTACCCCACAGATACGCAGTATTTT
cdr3_aa: CASTRDYPTDTQYF